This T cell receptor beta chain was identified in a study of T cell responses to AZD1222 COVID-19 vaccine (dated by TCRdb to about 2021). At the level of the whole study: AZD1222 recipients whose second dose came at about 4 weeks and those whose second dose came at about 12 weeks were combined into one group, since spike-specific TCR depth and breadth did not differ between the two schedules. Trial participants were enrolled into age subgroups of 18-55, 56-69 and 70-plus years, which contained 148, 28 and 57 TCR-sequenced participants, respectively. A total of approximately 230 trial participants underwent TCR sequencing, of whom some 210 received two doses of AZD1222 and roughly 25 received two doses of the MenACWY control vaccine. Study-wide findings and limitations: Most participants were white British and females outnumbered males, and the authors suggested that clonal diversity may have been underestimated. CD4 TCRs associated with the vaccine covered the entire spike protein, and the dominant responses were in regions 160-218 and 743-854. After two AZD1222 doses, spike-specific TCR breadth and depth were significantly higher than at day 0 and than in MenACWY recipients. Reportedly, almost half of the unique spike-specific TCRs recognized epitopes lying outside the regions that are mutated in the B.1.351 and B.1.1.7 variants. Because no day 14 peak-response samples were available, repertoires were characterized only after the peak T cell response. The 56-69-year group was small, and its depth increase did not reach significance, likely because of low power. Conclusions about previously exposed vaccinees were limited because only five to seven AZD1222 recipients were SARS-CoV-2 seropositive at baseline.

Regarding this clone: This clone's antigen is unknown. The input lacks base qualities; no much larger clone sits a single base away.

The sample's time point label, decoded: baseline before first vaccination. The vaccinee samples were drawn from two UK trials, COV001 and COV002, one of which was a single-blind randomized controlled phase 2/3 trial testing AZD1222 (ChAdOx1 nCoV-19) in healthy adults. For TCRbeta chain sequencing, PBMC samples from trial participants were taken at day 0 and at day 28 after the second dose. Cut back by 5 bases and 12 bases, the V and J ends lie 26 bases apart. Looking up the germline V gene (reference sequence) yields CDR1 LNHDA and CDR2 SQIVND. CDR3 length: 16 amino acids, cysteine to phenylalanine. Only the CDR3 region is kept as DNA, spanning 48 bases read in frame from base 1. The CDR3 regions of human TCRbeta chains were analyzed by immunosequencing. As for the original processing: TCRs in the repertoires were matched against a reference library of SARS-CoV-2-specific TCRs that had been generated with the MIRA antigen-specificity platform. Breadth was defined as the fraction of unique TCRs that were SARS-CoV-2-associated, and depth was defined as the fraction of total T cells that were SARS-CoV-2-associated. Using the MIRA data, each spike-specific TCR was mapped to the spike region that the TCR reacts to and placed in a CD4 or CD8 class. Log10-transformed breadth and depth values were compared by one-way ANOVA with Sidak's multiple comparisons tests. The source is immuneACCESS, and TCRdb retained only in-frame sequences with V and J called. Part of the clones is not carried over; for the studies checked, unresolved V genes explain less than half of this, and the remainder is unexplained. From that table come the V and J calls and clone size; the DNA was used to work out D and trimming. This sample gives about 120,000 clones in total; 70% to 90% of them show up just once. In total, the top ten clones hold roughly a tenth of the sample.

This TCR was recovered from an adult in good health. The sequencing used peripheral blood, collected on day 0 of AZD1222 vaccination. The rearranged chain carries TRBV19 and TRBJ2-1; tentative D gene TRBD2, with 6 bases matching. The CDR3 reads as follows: CASSPLPMSEGRRQFF. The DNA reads TGTGCCAGTAGTCCATTACCGATGTCGGAGGGCCGGCGGCAGTTCTTC.